The 6 T cell receptor beta chains below come from one sample, sequenced in a study of blood T cell repertoires in COVID-19. Generated by immunoSEQ multiplex PCR, the TCRdb table keeps only in-frame clones and is missing some. Among about 350,000 clones listed, about 92% were seen once. Sequencing input: peripheral blood. The receptors were gathered from a woman aged 60-75 years with COVID-19, enrolled during active disease.

The CDR3 sequence: CASSKAPGQLNTEAFF. The CDR3, as DNA: TGTGCCAGCTCAAAAGCCCCGGGACAGCTGAACACTGAAGCTTTCTTT. J is TRBJ1-1 and V is TRBV18, with 7 bases identical to TRBD1. V was pared by 5 bases and J by 0 bases, with 9 bases of the junction left unmatched. The CDR3 has 16 residues. Germline V lookup: CDR1 KGHSH, CDR2 LQKENI.

This clone was found once. The V call is TRBV7-3, the J call TRBJ2-2, with D possibly TRBD1 on 6 matching bases. The CDR3 runs to 15 residues. V lost 6 bases, J lost 4 bases, and 15 bases lay in between. In germline, CDR1 is SGHTA, CDR2 FQGTGA. The CDR3: CASSTHRVVTGELFF. The CDR3 nucleotides read TGTGCCAGCAGTACCCACAGGGTGGTCACCGGGGAGCTGTTTTTT.

Concerning this clone itself: The same CDR3 can be traced to other DNA sequences in this sample. The V and J genes are TRBV12-3 or TRBV12-4 and TRBJ1-1, with D unclear. Deletions cut 3 bases from V and 1 base from J, with 6 bases between. The CDR3 contains 13 residues. The chain's CDR3 is CASSLRGNTEAFF. CDR3 nucleotide sequence: TGTGCCAGCAGTTTGCGGGGGAACACTGAAGCTTTCTTT.

The chain carries TRBV30 and TRBJ1-6; D is uncertain. The CDR3 covers 12 residues. Germline V gives CDR1 GTSNPN, CDR2 SVGIG (reference sequence). V was shortened by 2 bases and J by 10 bases, with 9 bases between the two germline ends. The CDR3 DNA follows: TGTGCCTGGAGTCCCACGGGGTCACCCCTCCACTTT. This sequence encodes CAWSPTGSPLHF.

This clone was detected once. The chain carries TRBV5-1 and TRBJ1-3; D call uncertain. The germline CDR1 and CDR2 sequences are SGHRS and YFSETQ. Trimming cost V 0 bases and J 0 bases, with 13 bases left between them. There are 17 residues in the CDR3. The CDR3 DNA is TGCGCCAGCAGCTTGGAGTGGGTCGGGAGCTCTGGAAACACCATATATTTT. Translating it yields CASSLEWVGSSGNTIYF.

J is TRBJ1-4 and V is TRBV27; 9 nucleotides line up with TRBD1. V trimming: 5 bases; J trimming: 6 bases; junction bases outside the gene matches: 7. CDR1 MNHEY and CDR2 SMNVEV come from the germline V gene (reference sequence). This CDR3 region has 15 residues. Here the CDR3 reads CASSTTGGIYEKLFF. The CDR3 DNA follows: TGTGCCAGCAGTACCACAGGGGGCATTTATGAAAAACTGTTTTTT.